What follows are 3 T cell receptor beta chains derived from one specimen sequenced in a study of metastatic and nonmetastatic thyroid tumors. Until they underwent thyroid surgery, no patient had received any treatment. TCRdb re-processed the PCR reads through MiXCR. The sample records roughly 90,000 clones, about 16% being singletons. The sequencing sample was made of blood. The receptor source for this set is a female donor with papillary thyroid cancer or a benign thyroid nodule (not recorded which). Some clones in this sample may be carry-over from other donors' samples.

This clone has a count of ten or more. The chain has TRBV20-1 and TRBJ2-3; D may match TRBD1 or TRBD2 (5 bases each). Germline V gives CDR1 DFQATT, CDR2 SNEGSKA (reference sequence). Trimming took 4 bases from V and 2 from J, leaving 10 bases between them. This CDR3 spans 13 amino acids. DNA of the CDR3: TGCAGTGCTAATACGGGGCCCACAGATACGCAGTATTTT. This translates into CSANTGPTDTQYF.

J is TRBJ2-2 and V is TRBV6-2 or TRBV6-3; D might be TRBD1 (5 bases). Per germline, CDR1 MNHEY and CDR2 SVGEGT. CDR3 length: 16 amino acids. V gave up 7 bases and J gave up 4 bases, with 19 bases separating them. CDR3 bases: TGTGCCAGCATCAACCGCCCAGGGTCGGGCACCGGGGAGCTGTTTTTT. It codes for CASINRPGSGTGELFF.

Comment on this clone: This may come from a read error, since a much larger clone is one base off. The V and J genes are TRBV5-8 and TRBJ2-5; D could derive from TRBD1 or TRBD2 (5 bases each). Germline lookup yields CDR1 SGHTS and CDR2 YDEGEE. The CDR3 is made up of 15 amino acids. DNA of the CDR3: TGTGCCGGCAGCTTTGGGGGTAGTCGGACGGGGACCCAGTACTTC. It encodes CAGSFGGSRTGTQYF.